These 3 T cell receptor beta chains share one sample of origin, sequenced in a study of shared clonotypes between healthy human individuals. Repertoires were generated with immunoSEQ multiplex PCR, while TCRdb's copy carries only in-frame clones and drops some. This table has about 490,000 clones, about 79% appearing once. The sample taken for sequencing was PBMCs. The receptors originated from a woman between 35 and 50 years old in good health. Some clones in this sample may be carry-over from other donors' samples.

This chain links TRBV4-1 with TRBJ1-2; 8 bases match TRBD1. The CDR3 is 16 amino acids. J gave up 2 bases and V 1 base, and 6 bases lay outside the gene matches. Germline values: CDR1 MGHRA, CDR2 YSYEKL. The DNA for the CDR3 is TGCGCCAGCAGCCAAGCTGGGACAGGAAGGAACTATGGCTACACCTTC. It codes for CASSQAGTGRNYGYTF.

The sample holds a few counts of this clone. This sequence joins TRBV27 and TRBJ2-1, with TRBD2 matching 7 bases. The CDR3 runs to 17 residues. The V and J ends lost 5 bases and 6 bases, in that order; junction bases with no gene match: 16. From germline, CDR1 is MNHEY and CDR2 SMNVEV (reference sequence). Here the CDR3 DNA reads TGTGCCAGCAGTCTTCACCGGGGCGGGAGCGGTGGCAATGAGCAGTTCTTC. This encodes CASSLHRGGSGGNEQFF.

This clone turned up a few times. The same CDR3 is also encoded by other DNA sequences in this sample. The rearrangement joins TRBV20-1 to TRBJ1-2; perhaps TRBD1 as D (5 bases). The V end lost 6 bases, the J end lost 10 bases, and 15 bases lay between the germline ends. This CDR3 has 11 amino acids. CDR1 DFQATT and CDR2 SNEGSKA come from the germline V gene (reference sequence). This CDR3 reads CSAPIGVDYTF. The DNA for the CDR3 is TGCAGTGCCCCCATAGGGGTTGACTACACCTTC.